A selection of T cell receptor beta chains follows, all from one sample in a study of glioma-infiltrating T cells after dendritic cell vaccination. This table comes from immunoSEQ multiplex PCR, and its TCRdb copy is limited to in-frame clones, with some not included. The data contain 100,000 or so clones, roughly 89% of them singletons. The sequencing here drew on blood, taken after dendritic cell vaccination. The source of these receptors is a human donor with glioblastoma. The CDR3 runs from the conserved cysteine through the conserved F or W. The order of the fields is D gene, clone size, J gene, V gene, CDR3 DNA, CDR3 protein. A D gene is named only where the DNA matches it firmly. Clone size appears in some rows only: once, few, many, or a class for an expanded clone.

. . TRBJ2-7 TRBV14 TGTGCCAGCAACAGCGACAGGTCCAACGAGCAGTACTTC CASNSDRSNEQYF
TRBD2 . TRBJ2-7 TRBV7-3 TGTGCCAGCAGTGAAACCGGGACTAGCGAGTACGAGCAGTACTTC CASSETGTSEYEQYF
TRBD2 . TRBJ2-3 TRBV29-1 TGCAGCGTAGCAGCTAGCGGGGCAAGCACAGATACGCAGTATTTT CSVAASGASTDTQYF
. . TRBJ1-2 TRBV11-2 TGTGCCAGCAGCTTGAGTGAACATGGCTACACCTTC CASSLSEHGYTF
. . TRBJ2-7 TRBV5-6 TGTGCCAGCAGCTTGTCCGGGAGTACCTACGAGCAGTACTTC CASSLSGSTYEQYF
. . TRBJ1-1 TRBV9 TGTGCCAGCAGCGTAGATATGTTGACAGTGAACGCTTTCTTT CASSVDMLTVNAFF
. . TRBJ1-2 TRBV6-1 TGTGCCAGCAGTGAAGAAGGGGCCACCTATGGCTACACCTTC CASSEEGATYGYTF
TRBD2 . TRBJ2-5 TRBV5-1 TGCGCCAGCAAAGGGCTAGCGGGAGCTCGGGAGACCCAGTACTTC CASKGLAGARETQYF
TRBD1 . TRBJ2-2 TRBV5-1 TGCGCCAGCAGCTGGGGGACAGGGGTCGGAGCGGGAGTCCCCGGGGAGCTGTTTTTT CASSWGTGVGAGVPGELFF
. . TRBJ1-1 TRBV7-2 TGTGCCAGCAGCTTAGAAGGACAGATTAACACTGAAGCTTTCTTT CASSLEGQINTEAFF
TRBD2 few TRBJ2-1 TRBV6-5 TGTACCAGCAGACCCGGGGGGGCCGGGGATGAGCAGTTCTTC CTSRPGGAGDEQFF
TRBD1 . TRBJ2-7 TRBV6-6 TGTGCCAGCATTCTTGGACAGGGGGCTACCTACGAGCAGTACTTC CASILGQGATYEQYF
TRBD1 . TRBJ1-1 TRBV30 TGTGCCTGGAGTGTCCTCGGACAGGAGACTGAAGCTTTCTTT CAWSVLGQETEAFF
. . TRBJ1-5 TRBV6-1 TGTGCCAGCAGGGGCAATCATCAGCCCCAGCATTTT CASRGNHQPQHF
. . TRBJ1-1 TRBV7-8 TGTGCCAGCTATGGTACGGGAATGAACACTGAAGCTTTCTTT CASYGTGMNTEAFF
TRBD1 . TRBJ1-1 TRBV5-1 TGCGCCAGCAGCCCGGGACAGGGGATGAACACTGAAGCTTTCTTT CASSPGQGMNTEAFF
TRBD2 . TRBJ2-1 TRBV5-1 TGCGCCAGCAGCTTGGGCGGGGGGAGTAGCTCCTACAATGAGCAGTTCTTC CASSLGGGSSSYNEQFF
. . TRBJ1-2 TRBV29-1 TGCAGCGTTGAAGATTATAGCGGCTACACCTTC CSVEDYSGYTF
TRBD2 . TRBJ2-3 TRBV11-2 TGTGCCAGCGCGCGGGCGGGGGGCCGTGTGGGCACAGATACGCAGTATTTT CASARAGGRVGTDTQYF
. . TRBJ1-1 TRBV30 TGTGCCTGGAGTAACCAGGAGGGGACTGAAGCTTTCTTT CAWSNQEGTEAFF
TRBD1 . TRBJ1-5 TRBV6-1 TGTGCCGGCCAGGGGACAGACAATCAGCCCCAGCATTTT CAGQGTDNQPQHF
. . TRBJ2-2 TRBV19 TGTGCCAGTAGTGAGGCAGGGGAGCTGTTTTTT CASSEAGELFF
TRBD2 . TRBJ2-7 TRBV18 TGTGCCAGCTCAGCCGGGACTAGCGGGGGGATCTCCTACGAGCAGTACTTC CASSAGTSGGISYEQYF
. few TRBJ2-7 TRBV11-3 TGTGCCAGCAGCCCACCGGCGGGGGAGCAGTACTTC CASSPPAGEQYF
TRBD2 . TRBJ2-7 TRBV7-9 TGTGCCAGCAGCTATCCGACTAGCGGATCCTCCTACGAGCAGTACTTC CASSYPTSGSSYEQYF
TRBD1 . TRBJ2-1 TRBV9 TGTGCCAGCAGCCCGAGGCGGGACAGGGCCTACAATGAGCAGTTCTTC CASSPRRDRAYNEQFF
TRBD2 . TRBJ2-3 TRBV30 TGTGCCTGGAGTCCGCTAGCGGGGGCCACAGATACGCAGTATTTT CAWSPLAGATDTQYF
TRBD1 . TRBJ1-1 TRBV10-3 TGTGCCATCAGCCCCGGGACAGGGATCATGAACACTGAAGCTTTCTTT CAISPGTGIMNTEAFF
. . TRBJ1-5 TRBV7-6 TGTGCCAGCAGCTTAGGGACAGATAGCAATCAGCCCCAGCATTTT CASSLGTDSNQPQHF
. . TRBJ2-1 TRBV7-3 TGTGCCAGCAGCCTCGCGGGTAGCTCCTACAATGAGCAGTTCTTC CASSLAGSSYNEQFF
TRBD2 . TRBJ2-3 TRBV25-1 TGTGCCAGCAGTGATCCCCCGGGGGGGATGGCAGATACGCAGTATTTT CASSDPPGGMADTQYF
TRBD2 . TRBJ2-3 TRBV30 TGTGCCTGGAGTGTCGGGGGGGCCTCGAATACGCAGTATTTT CAWSVGGASNTQYF
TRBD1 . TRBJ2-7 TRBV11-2 TGTGCCAGCAGCTCGACAGGGGCCCTCGAGCAGTACTTC CASSSTGALEQYF
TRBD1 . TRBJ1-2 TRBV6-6 TGTGCCAGCAGGGACGCGGGACAGGGAGTCTATGGCTACACCTTC CASRDAGQGVYGYTF
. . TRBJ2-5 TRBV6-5 TGTGCCAGCAGCCTCTCGTACCAAGAGACCCAGTACTTC CASSLSYQETQYF
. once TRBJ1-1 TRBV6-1 TGTGCCAGCAGTGAAGTGAAGCCTTCTGAAGCTTTCTTT CASSEVKPSEAFF
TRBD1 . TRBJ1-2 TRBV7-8 TGTGCCAGCAGCTGGACTGGGCAGGGGGATTATGGCTACACCTTC CASSWTGQGDYGYTF
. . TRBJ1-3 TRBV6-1 TGTGCCAGCAGTGAAACGTCAGGGCGATTATACTCTGGAAACACCATATATTTT CASSETSGRLYSGNTIYF
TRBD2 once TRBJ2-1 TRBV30 TGTGCCACGGGACTAGCGGGAATCAATGAGCAGTTCTTC CATGLAGINEQFF
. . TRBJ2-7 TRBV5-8 TGTGCCAGCAGCTTGGCCGGGAAGGCCTGGGGCTACGAGCAGTACTTC CASSLAGKAWGYEQYF
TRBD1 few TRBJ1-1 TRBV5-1 TGCGCCAGCAGCTCGTTGAAGGGGGCCACTGAAGCTTTCTTT CASSSLKGATEAFF
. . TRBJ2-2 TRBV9 TGTGCCAGCAGCGTAGAAATCGGGTTGAGGGGGACCGGGGAGCTGTTTTTT CASSVEIGLRGTGELFF
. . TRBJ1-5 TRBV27 TGTGCCAGCAGTTTAGATGTGTCCGGGCCCCAGCATTTT CASSLDVSGPQHF
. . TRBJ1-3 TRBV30 TGTGCCTGGAGCTCGGACAGTACCTTCTTT CAWSSDSTFF
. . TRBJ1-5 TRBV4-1 TGCGCCAGCAGCCAAGACCCCTCTTGGTTGGCCAATCAGCCCCAGCATTTT CASSQDPSWLANQPQHF
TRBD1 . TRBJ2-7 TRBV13 TGTGCCAGCAGATCACGGGACAGTGTATCCTACGAGCAGTACTTC CASRSRDSVSYEQYF
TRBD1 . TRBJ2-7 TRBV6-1 TGTGCCAGCAGTGGCGGTAACAGGGGGCACTACGAGCAGTACTTC CASSGGNRGHYEQYF
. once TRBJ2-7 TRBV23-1 TGCGCCAGCAGTCATTCAGGGGGGCTGGCTAACGAGCAGTACTTC CASSHSGGLANEQYF
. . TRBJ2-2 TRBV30 TGTGCCTCCTATTACCCGGACAGATACACCGGGGAGCTGTTTTTT CASYYPDRYTGELFF
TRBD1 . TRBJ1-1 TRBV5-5 TGTGCCAGCAGCTCTCCAGGGGGCACTGAAGCTTTCTTT CASSSPGGTEAFF
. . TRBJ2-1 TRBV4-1 TGCGCCAGCAGCCAAGATAGAGCTGAGGGCTACAATGAGCAGTTCTTC CASSQDRAEGYNEQFF
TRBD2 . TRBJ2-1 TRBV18 TGTGCCAGCTCACCCCTAGCGGGAGGGTACAATGAGCAGTTCTTC CASSPLAGGYNEQFF
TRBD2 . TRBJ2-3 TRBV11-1 TGTGCCAGCAGCTACAGGACTAGCGGATCCACAGATACGCAGTATTTT CASSYRTSGSTDTQYF
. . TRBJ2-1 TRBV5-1 TGCGCCAGCAGGCCTACTCCTGGAGGACGCAATGAGCAGTTCTTC CASRPTPGGRNEQFF